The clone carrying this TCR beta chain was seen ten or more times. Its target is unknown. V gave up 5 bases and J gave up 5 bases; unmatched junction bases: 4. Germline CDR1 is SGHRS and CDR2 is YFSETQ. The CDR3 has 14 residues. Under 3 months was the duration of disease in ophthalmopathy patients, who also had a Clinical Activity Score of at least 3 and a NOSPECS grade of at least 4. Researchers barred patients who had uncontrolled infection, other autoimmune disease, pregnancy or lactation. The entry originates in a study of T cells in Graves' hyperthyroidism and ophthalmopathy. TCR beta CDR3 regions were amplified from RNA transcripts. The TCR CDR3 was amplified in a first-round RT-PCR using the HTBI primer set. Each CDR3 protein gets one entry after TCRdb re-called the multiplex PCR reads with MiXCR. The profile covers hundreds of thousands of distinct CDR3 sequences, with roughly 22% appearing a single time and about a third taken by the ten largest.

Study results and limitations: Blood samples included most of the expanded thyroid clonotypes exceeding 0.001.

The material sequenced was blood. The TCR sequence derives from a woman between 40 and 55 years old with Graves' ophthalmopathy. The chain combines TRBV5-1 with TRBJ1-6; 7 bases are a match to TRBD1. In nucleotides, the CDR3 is TGCGCCAGCAGAGGGGGCCAAAATAATTCACCCCTCCACTTT. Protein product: CASRGGQNNSPLHF.